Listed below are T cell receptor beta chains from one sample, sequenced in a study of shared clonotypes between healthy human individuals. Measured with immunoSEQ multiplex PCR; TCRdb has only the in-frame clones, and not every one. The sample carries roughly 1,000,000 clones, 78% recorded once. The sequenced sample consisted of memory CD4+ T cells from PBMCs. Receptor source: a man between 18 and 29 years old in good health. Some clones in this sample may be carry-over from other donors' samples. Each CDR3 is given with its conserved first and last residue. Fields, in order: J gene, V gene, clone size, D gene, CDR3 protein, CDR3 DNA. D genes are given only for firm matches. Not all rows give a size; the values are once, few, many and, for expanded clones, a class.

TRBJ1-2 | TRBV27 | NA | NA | CASRLNRRSYGYTF | TGTGCCAGCAGACTCAACAGGCGCTCCTATGGCTACACCTTC
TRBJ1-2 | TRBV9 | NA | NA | CASSGAGTNYGYTF | TGTGCCAGCAGCGGAGCAGGGACTAACTATGGCTACACCTTC
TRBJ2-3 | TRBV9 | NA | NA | CASTPTGVSTDTQYF | TGTGCCAGCACCCCGACAGGAGTGAGCACAGATACGCAGTATTTT
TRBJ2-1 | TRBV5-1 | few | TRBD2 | CASSLQAGDLYNEQFF | TGCGCCAGCAGCCTACAAGCGGGAGACCTCTACAATGAGCAGTTCTTC
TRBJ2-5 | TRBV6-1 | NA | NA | CASSESGDQETQYF | TGTGCCAGCAGTGAGTCAGGGGACCAAGAGACCCAGTACTTC
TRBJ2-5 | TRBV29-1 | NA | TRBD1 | CSVLDRVQETQYF | TGCAGCGTCCTCGACAGGGTCCAAGAGACCCAGTACTTC
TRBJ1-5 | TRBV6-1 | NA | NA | CASSMVSNQPQHF | TGTGCCAGCAGTATGGTTAGCAATCAGCCCCAGCATTTT
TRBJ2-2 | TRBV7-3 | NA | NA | CASSPGQITGELFF | TGTGCCAGCAGCCCAGGACAGATCACCGGGGAGCTGTTTTTT
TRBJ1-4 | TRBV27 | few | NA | CASSPNGGRNEKLFF | TGTGCCAGCAGTCCGAACGGAGGACGTAATGAAAAACTGTTTTTT
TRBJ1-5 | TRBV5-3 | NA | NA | CARSRDRRSYSNQPQHF | TGTGCCAGAAGTCGAGACAGAAGATCTTATAGCAATCAGCCCCAGCATTTT
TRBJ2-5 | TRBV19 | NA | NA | CASSIRSLEETQYF | TGTGCCAGTAGTATCCGAAGTTTAGAAGAGACCCAGTACTTC
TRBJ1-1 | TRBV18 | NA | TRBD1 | CATSGGTGGTGTEAFF | TGTGCCACCTCCGGCGGGACAGGGGGGACGGGAACTGAAGCTTTCTTT
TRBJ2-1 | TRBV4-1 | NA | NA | CASSGDYNEQFF | TGCGCCAGCAGCGGGGATTACAATGAGCAGTTCTTC
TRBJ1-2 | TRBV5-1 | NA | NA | CASSLAFQGRAYTF | TGCGCCAGCAGCTTGGCCTTTCAGGGTAGGGCCTACACCTTC
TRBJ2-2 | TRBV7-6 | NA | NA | CASSSGGGNTGELFF | TGTGCCAGCAGCTCTGGGGGCGGGAACACCGGGGAGCTGTTTTTT
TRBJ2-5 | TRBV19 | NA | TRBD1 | CASSRGIDREETQYF | TGTGCCAGTAGTAGAGGGATAGACAGGGAGGAGACCCAGTACTTC
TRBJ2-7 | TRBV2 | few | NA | CASSEPGNYEQYF | TGTGCCAGCAGTGAACCAGGGAACTACGAGCAGTACTTC
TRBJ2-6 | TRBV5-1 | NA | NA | CASSRTSTGANVLTF | TGCGCCAGCAGCCGGACTTCGACTGGGGCCAACGTCCTGACTTTC